This T cell receptor (beta chain) was documented in a study of T cells in women clearing cervical HPV infection. Whole-study findings and limits: CIN3+ cases had significantly higher TCR repertoire richness than controls, but evenness did not differ. TRBV6-7 relative abundance averaged 0.11% in cases and approximately 0.15% in controls.

Trimming shortened V by 4 bases and J by 2 bases, and 11 bases separated the two germline ends. CDR1 and CDR2 from the germline V gene are MDHEN and SYDVKM. There are 14 residues in the CDR3. The table came from immunoSEQ multiplex PCR; TCRdb's copy has only in-frame clones and leaves some out. The sample data list under 45,000 clones. A word on this clone: Antigen specificity is unknown. Sequencing ends 3 residues short of the CDR3 end; the germline J gene provides the rest.

This chain connects TRBV28 to TRBJ1-2, with D tentatively TRBD1 (5 bases). This sequence was found in a woman aged 18 to 75 with a cervical HPV16 infection that either progressed to CIN3+ or cleared (not recorded which). The sample consisted of blood buffy coat. CDR3: CASSSTVPNYGYTF. CDR3 bases read: TGTGCCAGCAGTTCGACAGTGCCGAACTATGGC.